This T cell receptor beta chain was retrieved from a study of shared clonotypes between healthy human individuals. This clone was seen ten or more times. Its antigen remains unidentified. Profiling relied on immunoSEQ multiplex PCR, and the TCRdb table lists in-frame clones only, not all of them. The sample lists some 690,000 clones, 90% occurring once. Whole-study findings and limits: Some naive CD4 clonotypes, roughly 5%, turned up in common across several donors. Even with large depth, rarefaction showed that sorted-subset sequencing was incomplete.

The TCR sequence derives from a man aged 18-30 years in good health. Some clones in this sample may be carry-over from other donors' samples. The sample taken for sequencing was memory CD8+ T cells from PBMCs. The subset: CD45RO+ cells pooled with CCR7-negative TemRA cells.

The CDR3 protein is CASSPGLAGTLQGFF. The CDR3 coding sequence is TGTGCCAGCAGCCCGGGACTAGCGGGTACCTTGCAGGGGTTCTTC. The chain uses TRBV7-9 and TRBJ2-1, with TRBD2 matching over 12 bases. Germline loops: CDR1 SEHNR, CDR2 FQNEAQ (reference sequence). This CDR3 is 15 amino acids long. V gave up 5 bases and J gave up 15 bases; unmatched junction bases: 14.